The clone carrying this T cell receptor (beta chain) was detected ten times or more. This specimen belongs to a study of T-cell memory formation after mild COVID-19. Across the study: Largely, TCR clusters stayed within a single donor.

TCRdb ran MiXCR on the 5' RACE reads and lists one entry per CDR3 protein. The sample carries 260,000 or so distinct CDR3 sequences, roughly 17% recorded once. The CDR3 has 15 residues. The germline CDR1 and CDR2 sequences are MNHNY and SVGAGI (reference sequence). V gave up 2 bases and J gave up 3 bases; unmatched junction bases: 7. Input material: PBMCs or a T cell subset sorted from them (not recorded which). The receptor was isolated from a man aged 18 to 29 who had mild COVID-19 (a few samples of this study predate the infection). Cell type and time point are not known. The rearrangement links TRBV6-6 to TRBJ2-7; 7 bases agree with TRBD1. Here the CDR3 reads CASSYGDRESYEQYF. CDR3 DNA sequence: TGTGCCAGCAGTTACGGCGACAGGGAAAGCTACGAGCAGTACTTC.